Each of the 14 T cell receptor beta chains below was sequenced from the same sample in a study of T cells in narcolepsy. Assay used: immunoSEQ multiplex PCR; TCRdb lists only in-frame clones, some missing. The data show fewer than 40,000 clones, with around 90% seen just once and around 0.83% held by the top ten. Sequenced: CD45RA- memory CD4+ T cells from PBMCs. These receptors originate from a human donor with narcolepsy.

This clone was counted a single time. J is TRBJ1-2 and V is TRBV7-2; unclear D gene. Between the trimmed V and J ends, which lost 1 base and 5 bases, there was a span of 8 bases. The germline V gene encodes CDR1 SGHTA and CDR2 FQGNSA. This CDR3 region has 13 residues. The CDR3 region has the DNA TGTGCCAGCAGCTTAGAGGTGGGGTATGGCTACACCTTC. Its protein product is CASSLEVGYGYTF.

The genes are TRBV2 and TRBJ2-7; D remains ambiguous. Per the germline V gene, CDR1 is SNHLY and CDR2 is FYNNEI. This CDR3 has 12 amino acids. Trimming stripped 2 bases from V and 12 bases from J, with 14 bases between. As DNA, the CDR3 is TGTGCCAGCAGTGAAACCCGACGGAAAATGTACTTC. Its translation: CASSETRRKMYF.

This chain joins TRBV5-1 and TRBJ2-7; 9 bases match TRBD1. The junction had 10 bases not matched to a gene; V was cut back by 10 bases and J by 5 bases. The germline gives CDR1 SGHRS, CDR2 YFSETQ. CDR3 length: 13 residues. CDR3 in amino acids: CAGPRDRAHEQYF. DNA for the CDR3: TGCGCCGGACCGAGGGACAGGGCCCACGAGCAGTACTTC.

The V call is TRBV4-1, the J call TRBJ2-7; a weak D match, TRBD2 (7 bases). CDR1 and CDR2 (germline): MGHRA, YSYEKL. This CDR3 comprises 18 residues. V lost 4 bases and J lost 1, with 23 bases in between. The CDR3 loop is CASSLGPMERDTSYEQYF. The CDR3 DNA follows: TGCGCCAGCAGCCTTGGTCCAATGGAGCGGGACACATCCTACGAGCAGTACTTC.

This clone was seen only a few times. The DNA of the CDR3 is TGTGCCAGCGGAAAGTCGACAGGCCTGAACACTGAAGCTTTCTTT. Translation gives CASGKSTGLNTEAFF. The rearrangement links TRBV6-1 to TRBJ1-1, with D possibly matching TRBD1 (6 bases). Germline V gene lookup returns CDR1 MNHNS and CDR2 SASEGT. V dropped 8 bases and J dropped 0 bases, with 16 bases sitting between them. The CDR3 covers 15 residues.

The chain recombines TRBV5-4 with TRBJ2-1; D is possibly TRBD2 (6 bases). Germline V gene lookup returns CDR1 SGHNT and CDR2 YYREEE (reference sequence). The CDR3 is made up of 14 amino acids. The V and J ends lost 2 bases and 10 bases respectively, with 16 bases between them. CDR3 bases: TGTGCCAGCAGCTTCTCCGGGAGTAAAGGCGAGCAGTTCTTC. As protein: CASSFSGSKGEQFF. The full variable domain, with the rest looked up from reference TRBV5-4 and TRBJ2-1, is ETGVTQSPTHLIKTRGQQVTLRCSSQSGHNTVSWYQQALGQGPQFIFQYYREEENGRGNFPPRFSGLQFPNYSSELNVNALELDDSALYLCASSFSGSKGEQFFGPGTRLTVL.

CDR3: CSSELNTEAFF. The CDR3 DNA sequence: TGCAGTTCGGAATTGAACACTGAAGCTTTCTTT. The genes are TRBV20-1 and TRBJ1-1; no clear D. Trimming took 8 bases from V and 0 from J, leaving 7 bases between them. From germline, CDR1 is DFQATT and CDR2 SNEGSKA (reference sequence). This CDR3 is built from 11 residues.

This CDR3 reads CASSLGQVTTDTQYF. The CDR3 region has the DNA TGCGCCAGCAGCTTGGGGCAGGTGACAACAGATACGCAGTATTTT. This chain links TRBV5-1 with TRBJ2-3; D ambiguous. V was cut by 0 bases and J by 3 bases, with 11 bases left in between. Germline CDR1 and CDR2: SGHRS and YFSETQ. The CDR3 has 15 amino acids.

The rearrangement uses TRBV5-8 and TRBJ2-3, with a possible D match to TRBD1 (5 bases). V lost 2 bases, J lost 0 bases, and 13 bases lay in between. The CDR3 is made up of 16 amino acids. CDR1 and CDR2 from the germline V gene are SGHTS and YDEGEE. The CDR3 DNA reads as TGTGCCAGCAGCTTCACAGGCTTCGCTAGCACAGATACGCAGTATTTT. It is translated as CASSFTGFASTDTQYF. Filled out from reference TRBV5-8 and TRBJ2-3, the complete variable domain reads EAGVTQSPTHLIKTRGQQATLRCSPISGHTSVYWYQQALGLGLQFLLWYDEGEERNRGNFPPRFSGRQFPNYSSELNVNALELEDSALYLCASSFTGFASTDTQYFGPGTRLTVL.

The rearrangement links TRBV28 to TRBJ2-5; 10 bases are a match to TRBD1. This CDR3 spans 16 amino acids. J lost 5 bases, V lost 1 base, and 7 bases had no gene match. CDR1 MDHEN and CDR2 SYDVKM come from the germline V gene. CDR3: CASSLSSGQGSETQYF. The CDR3 DNA is TGTGCCAGCAGTTTATCGTCGGGACAGGGGAGTGAGACCCAGTACTTC.

The chain carries TRBV7-3 and TRBJ2-7; TRBD1 might be the D (5 bases). Germline V gene data show CDR1 as SGHTA and CDR2 as FQGTGA. The CDR3 has 13 residues. Trimming stripped 0 bases from V and 5 bases from J, with 8 bases between. CDR3 nucleotide sequence: TGTGCCAGCAGCTTAACGGGGCTCGACGAGCAGTACTTC. Its protein product is CASSLTGLDEQYF. Based on the CDR3 plus reference TRBV7-3 and TRBJ2-7, the full variable domain is GAGVSQTPSNKVTEKGKYVELRCDPISGHTALYWYRQSLGQGPEFLIYFQGTGAADDSGLPNDRFFAVRPEGSVSTLKIQRTERGDSAVYLCASSLTGLDEQYFGPGTRLTVT.

CDR3 protein: CASSLQGKGYTF. CDR3 nucleotides: TGTGCCAGCAGTCTCCAGGGGAAAGGCTACACCTTC. V is TRBV6-6 and J is TRBJ1-2; tentative D call: TRBD1 (6 bases). There are 12 residues in the CDR3. The V gene's germline CDR1 is MNHNY and CDR2 SVGAGI (reference sequence). V was trimmed by 5 bases and J by 8 bases, leaving 12 bases between them.

The chain carries TRBV5-1 and TRBJ2-1, with a weak D call TRBD2 (6 bases). CDR1 SGHRS and CDR2 YFSETQ come from the germline V gene. This CDR3 region has 15 residues. The germline V and J ends were trimmed by 7 bases and 3 bases, with 17 bases remaining between them. The CDR3 loop is CASEEGSRSYNEQFF. In nucleotides, the CDR3 is TGCGCCAGCGAGGAGGGGTCCCGGAGCTACAATGAGCAGTTCTTC.

The J gene is TRBJ2-3, the V gene TRBV19; D perhaps matches TRBD1 (6 bases). The CDR3 has 14 amino acids. Germline CDR1 is LNHDA and CDR2 is SQIVND (reference sequence). Trimming pared 6 bases from V and 1 base from J, leaving 11 bases between. In nucleotides, the CDR3 is TGTGCCAGTAGACAGGGCCTCCGCACAGATACGCAGTATTTT. Translating gives CASRQGLRTDTQYF.